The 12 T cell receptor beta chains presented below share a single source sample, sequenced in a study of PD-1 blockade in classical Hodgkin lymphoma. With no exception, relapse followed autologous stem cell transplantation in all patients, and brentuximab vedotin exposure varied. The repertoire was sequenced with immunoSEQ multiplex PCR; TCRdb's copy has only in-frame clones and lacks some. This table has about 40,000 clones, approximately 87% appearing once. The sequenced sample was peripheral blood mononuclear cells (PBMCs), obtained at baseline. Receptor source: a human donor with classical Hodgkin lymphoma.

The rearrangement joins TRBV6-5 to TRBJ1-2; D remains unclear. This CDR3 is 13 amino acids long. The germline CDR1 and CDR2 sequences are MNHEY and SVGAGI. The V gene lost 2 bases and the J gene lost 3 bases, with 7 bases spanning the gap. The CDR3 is CASSYSRDYGYTF. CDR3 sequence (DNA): TGTGCCAGCAGTTACAGTCGGGACTATGGCTACACCTTC.

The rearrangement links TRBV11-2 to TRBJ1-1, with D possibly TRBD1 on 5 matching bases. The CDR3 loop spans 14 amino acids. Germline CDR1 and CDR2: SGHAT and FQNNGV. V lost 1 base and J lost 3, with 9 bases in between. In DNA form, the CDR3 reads TGTGCCAGCAGCTTAGTTTGGGGGGACACTGAAGCTTTCTTT. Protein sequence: CASSLVWGDTEAFF.

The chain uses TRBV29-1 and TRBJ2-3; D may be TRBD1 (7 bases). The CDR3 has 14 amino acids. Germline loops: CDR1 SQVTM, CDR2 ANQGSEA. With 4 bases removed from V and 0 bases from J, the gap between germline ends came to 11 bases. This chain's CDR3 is CSVAGGISTDTQYF. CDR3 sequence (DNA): TGCAGCGTTGCAGGGGGGATTAGCACAGATACGCAGTATTTT.

The CDR3 sequence: CASKRAWTNEKLFF. The CDR3 DNA sequence: TGTGCCAGCAAGCGGGCCTGGACTAATGAAAAACTGTTTTTT. The gene calls are TRBV6-5 and TRBJ1-4; D is uncertain. CDR1 and CDR2 from the germline V gene are MNHEY and SVGAGI. V lost 7 bases to trimming and J lost 2 bases, with 11 bases between them. The CDR3 covers 14 residues.

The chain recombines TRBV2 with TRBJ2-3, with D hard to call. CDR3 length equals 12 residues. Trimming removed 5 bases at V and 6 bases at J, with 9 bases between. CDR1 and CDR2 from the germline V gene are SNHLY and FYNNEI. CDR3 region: CASSRLGDTQYF. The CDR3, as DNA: TGTGCCAGCAGTCGACTGGGGGATACGCAGTATTTT. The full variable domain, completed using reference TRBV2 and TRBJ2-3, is EPEVTQTPSHQVTQMGQEVILRCVPISNHLYFYWYRQILGQKVEFLVSFYNNEISEKSEIFDDQFSVERPDGSNFTLKIRSTKLEDSAMYFCASSRLGDTQYFGPGTRLTVL.

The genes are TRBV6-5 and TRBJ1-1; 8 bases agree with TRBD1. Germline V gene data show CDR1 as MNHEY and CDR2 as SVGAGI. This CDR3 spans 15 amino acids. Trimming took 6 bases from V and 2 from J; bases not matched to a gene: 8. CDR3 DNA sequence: TGTGCCAGCAGCAGGGGGCGAGGGGTAAACACTGAAGCTTTCTTT. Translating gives CASSRGRGVNTEAFF.

The CDR3 reads CASSPLSTGPEAFF. The DNA of the CDR3 is TGTGCCAGCAGTCCCTTGTCGACAGGGCCTGAAGCTTTCTTT. The chain is built from TRBV6-6 and TRBJ1-1; 7 positions match TRBD1. J gave up 6 bases and V 5 bases, and 9 bases lay outside the gene matches. The CDR3 totals 14 residues. Germline V CDR1 and CDR2: MNHNY, SVGAGI (reference sequence).

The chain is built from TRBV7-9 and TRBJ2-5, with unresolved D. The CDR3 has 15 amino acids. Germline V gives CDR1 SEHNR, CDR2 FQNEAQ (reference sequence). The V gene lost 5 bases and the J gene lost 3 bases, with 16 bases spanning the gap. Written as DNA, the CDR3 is TGTGCCAGCAGCCAAGGGTTTTCCCGAGAAGAGACCCAGTACTTC. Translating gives CASSQGFSREETQYF.

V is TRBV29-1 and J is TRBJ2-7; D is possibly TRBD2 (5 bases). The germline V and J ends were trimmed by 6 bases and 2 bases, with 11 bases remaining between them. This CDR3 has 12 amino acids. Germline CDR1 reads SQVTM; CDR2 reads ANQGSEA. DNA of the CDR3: TGCAGCGTCCGGACTTGGACCTACGAGCAGTACTTC. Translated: CSVRTWTYEQYF.

The CDR3 reads CASSQDPGTDKNTGELFF. The CDR3 DNA follows: TGCGCCAGCAGCCAAGATCCCGGGACGGATAAAAACACCGGGGAGCTGTTTTTT. The chain uses TRBV4-3 and TRBJ2-2; D possibly uses TRBD1 or TRBD2 (5 bases each). V shed 0 bases and J shed 2 bases, with 16 bases lying between them. CDR1 and CDR2 from the germline V gene are LGHNA and YSLEER. This CDR3 is 18 amino acids long.

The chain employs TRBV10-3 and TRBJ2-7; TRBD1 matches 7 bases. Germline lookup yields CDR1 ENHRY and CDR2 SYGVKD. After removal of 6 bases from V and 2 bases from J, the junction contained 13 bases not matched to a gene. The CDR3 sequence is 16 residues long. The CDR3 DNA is TGTGCCATCAGCTTGTGGGACAGCGACTCAACCTACGAGCAGTACTTC. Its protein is CAISLWDSDSTYEQYF.

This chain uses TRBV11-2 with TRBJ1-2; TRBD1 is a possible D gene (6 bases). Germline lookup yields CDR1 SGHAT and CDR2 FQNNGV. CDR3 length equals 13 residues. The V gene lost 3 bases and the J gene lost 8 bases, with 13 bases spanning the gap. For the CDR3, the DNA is TGTGCCAGCAGCTTTGAAGGGGGGGTCGGCTACACCTTC. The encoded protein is CASSFEGGVGYTF. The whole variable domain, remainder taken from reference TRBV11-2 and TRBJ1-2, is EAGVAQSPRYKIIEKRQSVAFWCNPISGHATLYWYQQILGQGPKLLIQFQNNGVVDDSQLPKDRFSAERLKGVDSTLKIQPAKLEDSAVYLCASSFEGGVGYTFGSGTRLTVV.